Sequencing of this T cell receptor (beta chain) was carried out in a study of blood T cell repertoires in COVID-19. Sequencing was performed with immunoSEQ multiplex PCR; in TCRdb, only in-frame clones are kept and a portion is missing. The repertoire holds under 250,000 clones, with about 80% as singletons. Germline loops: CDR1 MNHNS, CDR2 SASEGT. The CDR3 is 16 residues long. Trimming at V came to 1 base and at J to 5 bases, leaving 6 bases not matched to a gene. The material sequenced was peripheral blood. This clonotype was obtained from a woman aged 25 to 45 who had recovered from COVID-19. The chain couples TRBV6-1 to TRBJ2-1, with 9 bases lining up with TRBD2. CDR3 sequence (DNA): TGTGCCAGCAGTGAAGTCGCTAGCGGGACTCACAATGAGCAGTTCTTC. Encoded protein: CASSEVASGTHNEQFF.